This entry lists 5 T cell receptor beta chains sequenced from one sample in a study of T cell responses to AZD1222 COVID-19 vaccine. The assay was immunoSEQ multiplex PCR, and TCRdb's table has in-frame clones only and misses some. The sample holds around 150,000 clones, under 95% seen once. The material was peripheral blood, obtained 28 days after the second AZD1222 dose. These receptors all stem from an adult who received the AZD1222 COVID-19 vaccine.

The gene calls are TRBV18 and TRBJ2-1, with 10 bases aligning to TRBD2. Germline lookup yields CDR1 KGHSH and CDR2 LQKENI. J lost 3 bases, V lost 2 bases, and 4 bases had no gene match. This CDR3 spans 16 amino acids. The CDR3 DNA follows: TGTGCCAGCTCACCAAGGACTAGCGGAATCTACAATGAGCAGTTCTTC. Its translation is CASSPRTSGIYNEQFF.

The rearrangement joins TRBV12-3 or TRBV12-4 to TRBJ2-7; D gene uncertain. The CDR3 runs 13 residues. Trimming took off 6 bases at V and 1 base at J, with 10 bases between the two ends. CDR3 in DNA: TGTGCCAGCAGCATAGGTGTTTCCTACGAGCAGTACTTC. It translates to CASSIGVSYEQYF.

This chain joins TRBV10-2 and TRBJ1-4; no reliable D call. Per the germline V gene, CDR1 is WSHSY and CDR2 is SAAADI. The CDR3 consists of 14 residues. The ends were cut back, 2 bases at V and 8 bases at J, with 12 bases in the middle. CDR3: CASSELDPGEKLFF. The CDR3 DNA is TGCGCCAGCAGTGAGCTGGACCCGGGAGAAAAACTGTTTTTT.

V and J are TRBV7-2 and TRBJ1-1, with no clear D. CDR1 is SGHTA and CDR2 is FQGNSA in the germline V gene. The length of the CDR3 is 11 residues. Trimming took off 7 bases at V and 6 bases at J, with 9 bases between the two ends. The CDR3 loop reads CASNLGPEAFF. Written as DNA, the CDR3 is TGTGCCAGCAATCTGGGTCCTGAAGCTTTCTTT.

The J gene is TRBJ1-3, the V gene TRBV11-2; 7 bases map to TRBD1. V shed 5 bases, J shed 4 bases, and the junction held 11 bases outside the gene matches. The germline V gene encodes CDR1 SGHAT and CDR2 FQNNGV. The CDR3 is 16 residues long. CDR3 nucleotide sequence: TGTGCCAGCAGCGGGGGCCCCGGGACAGACGGAAACACCATATATTTT. Residues: CASSGGPGTDGNTIYF.